Listed here are 16 T cell receptor beta chains from one sample, sequenced in a study of post-analysis software for immune sequencing data. General observations from the study: Relative to controls, patients had about five TRBV segments at higher frequency, with TRBV5-6, TRBV5-1 and TRBV20-1 among these.

TCR beta cDNA libraries included unique molecular identifiers. TCRdb analysed the PCR reads with MiXCR anew, one entry per CDR3 protein. In the table there are some 890,000 distinct CDR3 sequences, roughly half of which are singletons. No antigen has been assigned to these receptors. Sequenced input: blood. These receptor sequences come from a girl between 5 and 17 years old with multiple sclerosis.

CDR3: CASSLETWGETQYF. The CDR3 DNA sequence: TGTGCCAGCAGCCTAGAGACATGGGGCGAGACCCAGTACTTC. V and J are TRBV7-9 and TRBJ2-5, with a tentative D call TRBD1 (5 bases). V was pared by 5 bases and J by 5 bases, with 15 bases between. The CDR3 runs 14 residues. CDR1 is SEHNR and CDR2 is FQNEAQ in the germline V gene (reference sequence).

The table lists this clonotype with a few counts. The V and J genes are TRBV12-3 or TRBV12-4 and TRBJ2-5; D not certain. The CDR3 sequence is 15 residues long. V was pared by 2 bases and J by 12 bases, with 22 bases between. The CDR3 region is CASSLRTANHPAKYF. CDR3 nucleotides: TGTGCCAGCAGTTTAAGGACGGCAAACCACCCCGCGAAGTACTTC.

The DNA of the CDR3 is TGTGCCAGCAGCCCACAGGGGTTGGGGAACACTGAAGCTTTCTTT. It translates to CASSPQGLGNTEAFF. The chain has TRBV7-9 and TRBJ1-1, with 7 bases lining up with TRBD1. This CDR3 spans 15 amino acids. Germline CDR1 and CDR2: SEHNR and FQNEAQ (reference sequence). Germline trimming cut 5 bases from V and 1 base from J; bases unmatched to any gene: 7.

The chain uses TRBV7-9 and TRBJ2-7, with D maybe TRBD2 (5 bases). The germline V gene encodes CDR1 SEHNR and CDR2 FQNEAQ (reference sequence). Trimming removed 5 bases from V and 2 bases from J, with 7 bases in between. The CDR3 is made up of 12 amino acids. The CDR3 is CASSTAAYEQYF. The CDR3 coding sequence is TGTGCCAGCAGCACAGCGGCCTACGAGCAGTACTTC.

This clonotype occurred a few times. The rearrangement uses TRBV2 and TRBJ2-5; 10 nucleotides line up with TRBD1. Germline V gives CDR1 SNHLY, CDR2 FYNNEI. Unmatched junction bases numbered 6, after V lost 6 bases and J lost 2 bases. CDR3 length equals 15 residues. This CDR3 reads CASRWTGGFQETQYF. The CDR3 DNA follows: TGTGCCAGCAGGTGGACAGGGGGTTTTCAAGAGACCCAGTACTTC.

V and J are TRBV7-9 and TRBJ2-4; 7 bases map to TRBD2. The J call is in doubt because the DNA end fits TRBJ2-7 better. This CDR3 comprises 14 residues. Germline V gene sequence: CDR1 SEHNR, CDR2 FQNEAQ (reference sequence). This CDR3 reads CASSSSGGGAEQYF. CDR3 DNA sequence: TGTGCCAGCAGCTCATCCGGCGGGGGAGCCGAGCAGTACTTC.

The rearrangement links TRBV7-9 to TRBJ1-2, with D possibly being TRBD1 (5 bases). Trimming stripped 1 base from V and 3 bases from J, with 15 bases between. The CDR3 is 16 residues long. Germline values: CDR1 SEHNR, CDR2 FQNEAQ (reference sequence). The CDR3 here is CASSLVGGAAHYGYTF. The CDR3 coding sequence is TGTGCCAGCAGCTTAGTCGGAGGGGCGGCGCACTATGGCTACACCTTC.

A few counts support this clonotype. This chain joins TRBV3-1 and TRBJ2-1; a weak D match, TRBD1 (5 bases). The V and J ends lost 4 bases and 4 bases respectively, with 14 bases between them. Germline V gene sequence: CDR1 LGHDT, CDR2 YNNKEL (reference sequence). CDR3 length equals 15 residues. The CDR3 loop is CASSPTTRQYNEQFF. The DNA for the CDR3 is TGTGCCAGCAGCCCGACCACCCGACAGTACAATGAGCAGTTCTTC.

The V gene is TRBV9, the J gene TRBJ2-3, with 8 nucleotides matching TRBD2. The CDR3 runs to 18 residues. The ends lost 0 bases at V and 5 bases at J; junction bases unmatched: 14. The germline gives CDR1 SGDLS, CDR2 YYNGEE. Here the CDR3 reads CASSVEGLTGGPRDTQYF. The CDR3 nucleotides read TGTGCCAGCAGCGTAGAGGGATTGACGGGGGGGCCTAGAGATACGCAGTATTTT. The full variable domain, completed using reference TRBV9 and TRBJ2-3, is DSGVTQTPKHLITATGQRVTLRCSPRSGDLSVYWYQQSLDQGLQFLIQYYNGEERAKGNILERFSAQQFPDLHSELNLSSLELGDSALYFCASSVEGLTGGPRDTQYFGPGTRLTVL.

J is TRBJ2-7 and V is TRBV7-9, with 13 bases lining up with TRBD2. The CDR3 totals 17 residues. Looked up from germline, CDR1 is SEHNR and CDR2 is FQNEAQ (reference sequence). Trimming removed 6 bases from V and 1 base from J; junction bases left unmatched: 9. Here the CDR3 DNA reads TGTGCCAGCAGACCACCGGGACTAGCGGGATTATCCTACGAGCAGTACTTC. This sequence encodes CASRPPGLAGLSYEQYF. The variable domain in full, with the rest retrieved from reference TRBV7-9 and TRBJ2-7, is DTGVSQNPRHKITKRGQNVTFRCDPISEHNRLYWYRQTLGQGPEFLTYFQNEAQLEKSRLLSDRFSAERPKGSFSTLEIQRTEQGDSAMYLCASRPPGLAGLSYEQYFGPGTRLTVT.

This clonotype has only one observation. The V and J genes are TRBV29-1 and TRBJ1-1; 7 nucleotides align to TRBD1. The CDR3 sequence is 16 residues long. The V gene's germline CDR1 is SQVTM and CDR2 ANQGSEA. V shed 3 bases and J 4 bases; nucleotides not matched to a gene: 14. The CDR3 DNA reads TGCAGCGTTGACCTCCGACAGGGCGGGGGTAGCACTGAAGCTTTCTTT. Amino acid sequence: CSVDLRQGGGSTEAFF.

The chain carries TRBV4-2 and TRBJ1-2; D is ambiguous. CDR1 and CDR2 from the germline V gene are LGHNA and YNFKEQ. Trimming took off 1 base at V and 2 bases at J, with 5 bases between the two ends. This CDR3 is 13 amino acids long. The CDR3 DNA reads TGTGCCAGCAGCCAAGCCAGGAACTATGGCTACACCTTC. Amino acid sequence: CASSQARNYGYTF.

This chain uses TRBV27 with TRBJ1-5; 9 bases line up with TRBD1. Germline lookup yields CDR1 MNHEY and CDR2 SMNVEV (reference sequence). With V trimmed by 6 bases and J by 4 bases, 10 bases remained unmatched. The CDR3 totals 16 residues. CDR3 nucleotide sequence: TGTGCCAGCAGCCACGGACAGGGGAGAGATAATCAGCCCCAGCATTTT. It encodes CASSHGQGRDNQPQHF.

The sample holds a few counts of this clonotype. The rearrangement uses TRBV3-1 and TRBJ2-7; 8 bases align to TRBD1. J gave up 7 bases and V 1 base, and 9 bases lay outside the gene matches. Germline V gives CDR1 LGHDT, CDR2 YNNKEL (reference sequence). This CDR3 is built from 15 residues. The CDR3 sequence: CASSQGQQGAGEQYF. The CDR3 nucleotides are TGTGCCAGCAGCCAAGGTCAGCAGGGGGCCGGAGAGCAGTACTTC.

CDR3: CASARTGGEAFF. In nucleotides, the CDR3 is TGCGCCAGCGCCCGGACAGGGGGGGAAGCTTTCTTT. The chain employs TRBV5-1 and TRBJ1-1; 10 bases line up with TRBD1. V trimming: 7 bases; J trimming: 8 bases; junction bases outside the gene matches: 5. Per germline, CDR1 SGHRS and CDR2 YFSETQ. This CDR3 has 12 amino acids.

The chain carries TRBV20-1 and TRBJ2-3, with 8 bases fitting TRBD2. The V gene's germline CDR1 is DFQATT and CDR2 SNEGSKA (reference sequence). The CDR3 consists of 15 residues. J lost 4 bases, V lost 2 bases, and 8 bases had no gene match. The CDR3 is CSARTGLALADTQYF. In DNA form, the CDR3 reads TGCAGTGCTAGAACCGGACTAGCTTTGGCAGATACGCAGTATTTT.